A selection of T cell receptor beta chains follows, all from one sample in a study of OX40 agonist ivuxolimab in advanced cancers. Here immunoSEQ multiplex PCR was the method, and the copy in TCRdb shows in-frame clones only, minus some. The data show roughly 12,000 clones, 80% to 90% seen once. Sequenced here: CD4+ or CD8+ T cells sorted from blood, sampled in a trial of the OX40 agonist ivuxolimab. The receptors shown here come from an adult with an advanced solid tumor such as melanoma, head and neck, liver or kidney cancer. The CDR3 runs from the conserved cysteine through the conserved F or W. D genes are given only for firm matches. The size entry is marked missing in some rows and otherwise reads once, few, many or a size class.

J gene | V gene | clone size | D gene | CDR3 protein | CDR3 DNA
TRBJ2-5 | TRBV5-6 | . | TRBD1 | CASSDTGTEETQYF | TGTGCCAGCAGCGACACCGGGACAGAAGAGACCCAGTACTTC
TRBJ1-1 | TRBV5-4 | few | . | CASSLRPNTEAFF | TGTGCCAGCTCGCTACGGCCGAACACTGAAGCTTTCTTT
TRBJ2-1 | TRBV5-4 | . | . | CASSLEGSSIGQFF | TGTGCCAGCAGCTTGGAGGGGAGCAGCATCGGGCAGTTCTTC
TRBJ2-1 | TRBV4-3 | . | TRBD1 | CASSQGPGTGETSGNNEQFF | TGCGCCAGCAGCCAAGGTCCAGGGACAGGGGAAACTAGCGGCAACAATGAGCAGTTCTTC
TRBJ2-5 | TRBV7-6 | few | . | CASSPTRGQETQYF | TGTGCCAGCAGCCCGACCAGGGGCCAAGAGACCCAGTACTTC
TRBJ2-5 | TRBV11-1 | medium-sized | TRBD1 | CASSLYSTGIVETQYF | TGTGCCAGCAGCTTGTACTCGACAGGGATCGTGGAGACCCAGTACTTC
TRBJ2-1 | TRBV5-1 | . | TRBD2 | CASSWGGNEQFF | TGCGCCAGCAGCTGGGGGGGAAATGAGCAGTTCTTC
TRBJ2-7 | TRBV6-6 | . | . | CASSYAYEQYF | TGTGCCAGCAGTTACGCCTACGAGCAGTACTTC
TRBJ2-5 | TRBV25-1 | once | TRBD1 | CASRTGGGETQYF | TGTGCCAGCAGGACAGGGGGAGGCGAGACCCAGTACTTC
TRBJ2-7 | TRBV27 | few | . | CASSLGRAYEQYF | TGTGCCAGCAGTTTAGGCAGGGCGTACGAGCAGTACTTC
TRBJ1-1 | TRBV28 | . | . | CASSLDGNTEAFF | TGTGCCAGCAGTCTAGACGGGAACACTGAAGCTTTCTTT
TRBJ2-7 | TRBV10-2 | . | . | CASSESGYPSYEQYF | TGCGCCAGCAGTGAGTCAGGGTACCCCTCCTACGAGCAGTACTTC
TRBJ1-1 | TRBV6-1 | . | TRBD1 | CASSVGTGGTEAFF | TGTGCCAGCAGTGTCGGGACAGGCGGGACTGAAGCTTTCTTT
TRBJ2-1 | TRBV23-1 | once | TRBD1 | CASTDRGRRVGGVTYNEQFF | TGCGCCAGCACGGACAGGGGGCGTAGGGTGGGCGGCGTCACCTACAATGAGCAGTTCTTC
TRBJ2-7 | TRBV4-1 | . | . | CASSQDLTGSVYEQYF | TGCGCCAGCAGCCAAGATCTTACAGGGAGCGTCTACGAGCAGTACTTC
TRBJ2-6 | TRBV9 | . | . | CASGGGPVSSGANVLTF | TGTGCCAGCGGAGGGGGTCCTGTGAGCTCTGGGGCCAACGTCCTGACTTTC
TRBJ2-1 | TRBV14 | . | TRBD2 | CASSPLAGGPPYNEQFF | TGTGCCAGCAGCCCACTAGCGGGAGGGCCCCCCTACAATGAGCAGTTCTTC
TRBJ2-7 | TRBV18 | . | . | CASSPPQGYEQYF | TGTGCCAGCTCACCTCCCCAGGGCTACGAGCAGTACTTC
TRBJ2-1 | TRBV19 | . | . | CASSTGTEHNEQFF | TGTGCCAGTAGTACAGGGACTGAACACAATGAGCAGTTCTTC
TRBJ2-3 | TRBV25-1 | . | . | CASSEFGSTDTQYF | TGTGCCAGCAGTGAATTTGGTAGCACAGATACGCAGTATTTT
TRBJ1-5 | TRBV7-9 | once | . | CASSLGLNQPQHF | TGTGCCAGCAGCTTAGGCCTCAATCAGCCCCAGCATTTT
TRBJ1-3 | TRBV5-3 | . | . | CARSQARISGNTIYF | TGTGCCAGAAGCCAGGCTCGGATATCTGGAAACACCATATATTTT
TRBJ2-7 | TRBV6-5 | . | TRBD1 | CASTKTGGYEQYF | TGTGCCAGCACAAAGACAGGGGGGTACGAGCAGTACTTC
TRBJ2-7 | TRBV11-2 | . | . | CASSLALLYEQYF | TGTGCCAGCAGCTTAGCTCTGCTCTACGAGCAGTACTTC
TRBJ1-5 | TRBV4-3 | . | . | CASSLKELQPQHF | TGCGCCAGCAGCCTGAAAGAGCTTCAGCCCCAGCATTTT
TRBJ2-3 | TRBV19 | . | . | CASSIAGSGLTDTQYF | TGTGCCAGTAGTATAGCGGGATCGGGGCTCACAGATACGCAGTATTTT
TRBJ2-3 | TRBV7-6 | . | . | CASSLAVVDTQYF | TGTGCCAGCAGCTTAGCGGTTGTAGATACGCAGTATTTT
TRBJ2-7 | TRBV27 | . | TRBD2 | CASSLMREAPEQYF | TGTGCCAGCAGTTTAATGCGGGAGGCGCCCGAGCAGTACTTC
TRBJ1-2 | TRBV15 | . | TRBD1 | CATSLDRGNYGYTF | TGTGCCACCAGTCTGGACAGGGGAAACTATGGCTACACCTTC
TRBJ2-3 | TRBV1 | . | . | CTSSRPSFTDTQYF | TGCACCAGCAGCCGTCCTAGCTTTACAGATACGCAGTATTTT
TRBJ2-2 | TRBV7-8 | . | . | CASSLVRVGTGELFF | TGTGCCAGCAGCTTAGTACGGGTCGGCACCGGGGAGCTGTTTTTT
TRBJ2-1 | TRBV7-2 | . | TRBD2 | CASSLTSGSLYEQFF | TGTGCCAGCAGTCTTACTAGCGGGAGCTTGTATGAGCAGTTCTTC
TRBJ2-3 | TRBV6-1 | . | TRBD2 | CASRPLAGTDTQYF | TGTGCCAGCAGACCACTAGCGGGAACAGATACGCAGTATTTT
TRBJ2-1 | TRBV28 | . | . | CASSTPRGSGNEQFF | TGTGCCAGCAGCACCCCCCGAGGGTCCGGCAATGAGCAGTTCTTC
TRBJ2-1 | TRBV19 | . | . | CASSYIPGQEQFF | TGTGCCAGTAGTTATATACCGGGACAAGAGCAGTTCTTC
TRBJ1-1 | TRBV27 | . | . | CASSLWWGSGTEAFF | TGTGCCAGCAGTTTATGGTGGGGGTCGGGTACTGAAGCTTTCTTT
TRBJ2-6 | TRBV27 | . | . | CASSSLQSSGANVLTF | TGTGCCAGCAGTTCCCTCCAGAGCTCTGGGGCCAACGTCCTGACTTTC
TRBJ2-7 | TRBV4-2 | . | TRBD1 | CASSQARGYEQYF | TGTGCCAGCAGCCAAGCCAGGGGGTACGAGCAGTACTTC
TRBJ2-3 | TRBV27 | . | . | CASRINLGDTQYF | TGTGCCAGCAGAATTAACCTGGGAGATACGCAGTATTTT
TRBJ2-7 | TRBV19 | . | . | CASGLPVGEQYF | TGTGCCAGTGGTTTGCCGGTCGGGGAGCAGTACTTC
TRBJ2-1 | TRBV2 | . | . | CASSDSRHTNEQFF | TGTGCCAGCAGTGACTCTAGACACACCAATGAGCAGTTCTTC
TRBJ2-7 | TRBV6-5 | . | . | CASSYGLPPYEQYF | TGTGCCAGCAGTTACGGCTTACCCCCCTACGAGCAGTACTTC
TRBJ2-1 | TRBV19 | once | TRBD2 | CASTGLAGGNEQFF | TGTGCCAGCACTGGACTAGCGGGGGGGAATGAGCAGTTCTTC
TRBJ1-1 | TRBV27 | . | . | CASSSGPTPEAFF | TGTGCCAGCAGTTCGGGACCGACCCCTGAAGCTTTCTTT
TRBJ2-7 | TRBV29-1 | . | TRBD1 | CSVAGTGFSYEQYF | TGCAGCGTCGCTGGGACAGGATTCTCCTACGAGCAGTACTTC
TRBJ2-1 | TRBV2 | . | . | CASTYSYNEQFF | TGTGCCAGCACCTACTCCTACAATGAGCAGTTCTTC